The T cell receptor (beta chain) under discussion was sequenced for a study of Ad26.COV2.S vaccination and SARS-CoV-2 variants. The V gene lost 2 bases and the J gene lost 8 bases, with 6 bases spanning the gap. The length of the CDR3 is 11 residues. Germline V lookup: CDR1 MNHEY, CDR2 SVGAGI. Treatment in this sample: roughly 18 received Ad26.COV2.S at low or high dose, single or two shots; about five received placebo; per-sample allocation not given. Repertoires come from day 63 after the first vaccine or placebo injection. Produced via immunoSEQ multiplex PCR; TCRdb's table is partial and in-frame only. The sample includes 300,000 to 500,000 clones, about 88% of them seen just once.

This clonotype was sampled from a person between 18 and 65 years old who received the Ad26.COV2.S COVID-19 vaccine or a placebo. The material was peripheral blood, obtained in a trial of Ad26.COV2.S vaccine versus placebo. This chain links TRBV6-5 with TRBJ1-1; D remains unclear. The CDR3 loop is CASSYEQEAFF. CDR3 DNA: TGTGCCAGCAGTTACGAGCAGGAAGCTTTCTTT.